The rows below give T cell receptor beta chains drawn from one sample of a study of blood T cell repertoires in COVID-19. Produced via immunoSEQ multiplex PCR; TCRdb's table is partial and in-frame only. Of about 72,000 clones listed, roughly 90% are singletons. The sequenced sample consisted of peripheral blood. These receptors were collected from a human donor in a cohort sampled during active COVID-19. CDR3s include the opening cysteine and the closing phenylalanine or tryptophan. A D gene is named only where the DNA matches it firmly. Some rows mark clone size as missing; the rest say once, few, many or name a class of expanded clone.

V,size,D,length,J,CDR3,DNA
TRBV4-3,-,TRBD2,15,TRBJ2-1,CASSQEGTSLDEQFF,TGCGCCAGCAGCCAAGAAGGGACTAGTCTAGATGAGCAGTTCTTC
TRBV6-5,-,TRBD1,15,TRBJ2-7,CASSHRGRGSYEQYF,TGTGCCAGCAGCCACAGGGGGCGGGGTTCCTACGAGCAGTACTTC
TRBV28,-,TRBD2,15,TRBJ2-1,CASTPAGGPHNEQFF,TGTGCCAGCACCCCAGCGGGAGGGCCCCACAATGAGCAGTTCTTC
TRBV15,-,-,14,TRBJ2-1,CATSRDRGNNEQFF,TGTGCCACCAGCAGAGATCGAGGTAACAATGAGCAGTTCTTC
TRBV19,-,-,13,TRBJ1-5,CASSILLDQPQHF,TGTGCCAGTAGTATTCTATTAGATCAGCCCCAGCATTTT
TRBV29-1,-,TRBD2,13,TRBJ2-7,CSVAGTSGYEQYF,TGCAGCGTGGCTGGGACTAGCGGATACGAGCAGTACTTC
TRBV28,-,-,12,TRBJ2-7,CASSLARNEQYF,TGTGCCAGCAGCCTCGCCAGAAACGAGCAGTACTTC
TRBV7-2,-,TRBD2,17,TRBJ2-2,CASSLASGGGRAGELFF,TGTGCCAGCAGCTTAGCATCTGGTGGGGGGAGGGCCGGGGAGCTGTTTTTT
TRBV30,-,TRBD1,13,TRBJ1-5,CAWSGQGGQPQHF,TGTGCCTGGAGTGGACAGGGCGGACAGCCCCAGCATTTT
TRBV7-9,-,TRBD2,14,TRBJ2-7,CASSPRGDPYEQYF,TGTGCCAGCAGCCCCCGGGGGGACCCCTACGAGCAGTACTTC
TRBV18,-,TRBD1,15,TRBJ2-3,CASSPAGTGTDTQYF,TGTGCCAGCTCACCCGCCGGGACAGGCACAGATACGCAGTATTTT
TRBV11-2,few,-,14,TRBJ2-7,CASSLPDGAYEQYF,TGTGCCAGCAGCTTACCGGACGGGGCCTACGAGCAGTACTTC
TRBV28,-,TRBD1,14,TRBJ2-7,CASNKGDSPYEQYF,TGTGCCAGCAACAAAGGGGACAGCCCCTACGAGCAGTACTTC
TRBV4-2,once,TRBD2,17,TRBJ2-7,CASSPQAGGPSAYEQYF,TGTGCCAGCAGCCCTCAAGCGGGAGGGCCTTCAGCCTACGAGCAGTACTTC
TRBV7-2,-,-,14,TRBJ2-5,CASSIDSFQETQYF,TGTGCCAGCAGCATAGACAGCTTCCAAGAGACCCAGTACTTC
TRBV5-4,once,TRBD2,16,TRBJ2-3,CASSLLAGGSTDTQYF,TGTGCCAGCAGCTTGCTAGCGGGAGGGAGCACAGATACGCAGTATTTT
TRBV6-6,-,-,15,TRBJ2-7,CASSYGPPTSYEQYF,TGTGCCAGCAGTTACGGGCCCCCCACCTCCTACGAGCAGTACTTC
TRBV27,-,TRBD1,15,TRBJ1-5,CASSLSRQGSQPQHF,TGTGCCAGCAGTTTATCCAGACAGGGGTCGCAGCCCCAGCATTTT
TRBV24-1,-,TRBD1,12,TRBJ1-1,CATSDIQGLAFF,TGTGCCACCAGTGATATACAGGGGTTGGCTTTCTTT
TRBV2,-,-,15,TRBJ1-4,CASSGGVAANEKLFF,TGTGCCAGCAGTGGGGGGGTGGCAGCTAATGAAAAACTGTTTTTT
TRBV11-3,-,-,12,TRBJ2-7,CASSKAQDEQYF,TGTGCCAGCAGCAAGGCCCAGGACGAGCAGTACTTC
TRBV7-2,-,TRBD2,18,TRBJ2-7,CASSLASSGRTLSYEQYF,TGTGCCAGCAGCTTAGCATCTAGCGGGAGGACGCTCTCCTACGAGCAGTACTTC
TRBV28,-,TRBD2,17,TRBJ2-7,CASSLGVAGRLAYEQYF,TGTGCCAGCAGTTTGGGAGTAGCGGGACGTCTAGCCTACGAGCAGTACTTC
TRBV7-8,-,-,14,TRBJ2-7,CASSLRSGTYEQYF,TGTGCCAGCAGCTTACGGAGCGGAACCTACGAGCAGTACTTC
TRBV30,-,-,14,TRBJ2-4,CAWSVSGAKNIQYF,TGTGCCTGGAGTGTATCGGGGGCCAAAAACATTCAGTACTTC
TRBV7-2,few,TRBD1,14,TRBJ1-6,CASSQTGVAFPLHF,TGTGCCAGCAGCCAGACAGGGGTCGCGTTTCCCCTCCACTTT
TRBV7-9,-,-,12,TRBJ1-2,CASSLRGYGYTF,TGTGCCAGCAGCTTACGGGGATATGGCTACACCTTC
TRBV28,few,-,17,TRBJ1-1,CASSQWMIGEVNTEAFF,TGTGCCAGCAGTCAATGGATGATAGGGGAGGTGAACACTGAAGCTTTCTTT
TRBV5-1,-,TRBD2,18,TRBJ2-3,CASSSRALSGSGTDTQYF,TGCGCCAGCAGCTCTAGGGCCCTTAGCGGGAGCGGCACAGATACGCAGTATTTT
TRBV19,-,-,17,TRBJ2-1,CASSTSRDRRSYNEQFF,TGTGCCAGTAGTACCTCTCGTGACAGGCGGTCCTACAATGAGCAGTTCTTC
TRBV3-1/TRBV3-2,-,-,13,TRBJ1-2,CASRGSGAYGYTF,TGTGCCAGCAGGGGGTCAGGGGCCTATGGCTACACCTTC
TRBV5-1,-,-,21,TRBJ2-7,CASSFLPGALNWTERGREQYF,TGCGCCAGCAGCTTCCTCCCGGGAGCCCTAAATTGGACAGAGAGGGGGCGGGAGCAGTACTTC
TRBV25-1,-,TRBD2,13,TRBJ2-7,CASSEYGGGEQYF,TGTGCCAGCAGTGAATACGGGGGGGGTGAGCAGTACTTC
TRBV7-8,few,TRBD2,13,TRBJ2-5,CASSRGGRETQYF,TGTGCCAGCAGCCGCGGGGGTAGGGAGACCCAGTACTTC
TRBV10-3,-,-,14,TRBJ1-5,CAISDKIDNQPQHF,TGTGCCATCAGTGATAAGATAGACAATCAGCCCCAGCATTTT
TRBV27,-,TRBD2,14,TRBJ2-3,CASSSAGETDTQYF,TGTGCCTCCTCGTCTGCGGGAGAAACAGATACGCAGTATTTT
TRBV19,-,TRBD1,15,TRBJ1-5,CASSIGQGYGQPQHF,TGTGCCAGTAGTATCGGACAGGGGTACGGTCAGCCCCAGCATTTT
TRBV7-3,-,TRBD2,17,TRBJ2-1,CASSLRRTSGRPNEQFF,TGTGCCAGCAGCTTAAGAAGGACTAGCGGGAGACCCAATGAGCAGTTCTTC
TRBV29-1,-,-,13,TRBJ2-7,CSVEWGGSYEQYF,TGCAGCGTGGAGTGGGGAGGATCCTACGAGCAGTACTTC
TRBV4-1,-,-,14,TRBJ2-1,CASSQVSSVDEQFF,TGCGCCAGCAGCCAAGTCTCTAGCGTGGATGAGCAGTTCTTC
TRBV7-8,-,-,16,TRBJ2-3,CASSPYRQASTDTQYF,TGTGCCAGCAGCCCCTACCGACAGGCGAGCACAGATACGCAGTATTTT
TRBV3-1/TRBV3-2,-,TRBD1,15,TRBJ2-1,CASSQSRTGYNEQFF,TGTGCCAGCAGCCAATCCCGGACAGGGTACAATGAGCAGTTCTTC